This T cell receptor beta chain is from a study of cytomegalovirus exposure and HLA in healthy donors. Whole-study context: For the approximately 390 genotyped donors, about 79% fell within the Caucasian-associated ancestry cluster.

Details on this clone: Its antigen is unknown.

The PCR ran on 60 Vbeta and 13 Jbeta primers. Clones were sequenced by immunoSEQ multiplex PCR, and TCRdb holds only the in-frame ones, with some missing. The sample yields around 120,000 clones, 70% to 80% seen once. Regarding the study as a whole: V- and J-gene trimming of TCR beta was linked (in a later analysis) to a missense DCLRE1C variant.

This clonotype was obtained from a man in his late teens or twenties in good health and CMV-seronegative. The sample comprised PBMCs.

CDR3 protein: CASSKQGMGYGYTF. The CDR3 DNA reads as TGTGCCAGCAGTAAACAGGGTATGGGCTATGGCTACACCTTC. The chain employs TRBV6-1 and TRBJ1-2; D might be TRBD1 (6 bases). Deletions cut 5 bases from V and 4 bases from J, with 14 bases between. Per germline, CDR1 MNHNS and CDR2 SASEGT. This CDR3 spans 14 amino acids.